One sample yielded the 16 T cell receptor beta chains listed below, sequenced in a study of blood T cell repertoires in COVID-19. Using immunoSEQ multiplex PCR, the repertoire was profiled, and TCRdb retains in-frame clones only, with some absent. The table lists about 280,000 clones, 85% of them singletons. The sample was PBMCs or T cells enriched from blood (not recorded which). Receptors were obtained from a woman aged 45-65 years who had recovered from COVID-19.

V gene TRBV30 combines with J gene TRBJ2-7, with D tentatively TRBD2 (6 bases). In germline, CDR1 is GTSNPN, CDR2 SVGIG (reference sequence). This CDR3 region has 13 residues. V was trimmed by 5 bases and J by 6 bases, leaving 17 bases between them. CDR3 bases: TGTGCCTGGTCGGCGGGTGCGGAGGGCGAGCAGTACTTC. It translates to CAWSAGAEGEQYF.

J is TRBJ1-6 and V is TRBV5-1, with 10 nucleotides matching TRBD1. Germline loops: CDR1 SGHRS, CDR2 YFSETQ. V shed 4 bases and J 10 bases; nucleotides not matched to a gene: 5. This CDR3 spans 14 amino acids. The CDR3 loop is CASSKDRGSSPLHF. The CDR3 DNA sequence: TGCGCCAGCAGCAAGGACAGGGGGTCGTCACCCCTCCACTTT. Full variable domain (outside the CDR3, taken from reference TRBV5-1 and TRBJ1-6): KAGVTQTPRYLIKTRGQQVTLSCSPISGHRSVSWYQQTPGQGLQFLFEYFSETQRNKGNFPGRFSGRQFSNSRSEMNVSTLELGDSALYLCASSKDRGSSPLHFGNGTRLTVT.

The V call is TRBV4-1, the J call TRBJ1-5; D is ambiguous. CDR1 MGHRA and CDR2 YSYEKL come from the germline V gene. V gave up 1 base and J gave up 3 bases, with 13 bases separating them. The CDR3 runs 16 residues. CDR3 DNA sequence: TGCGCCAGCAGCCAAGGAAATCGCGGGTACAATCAGCCCCAGCATTTT. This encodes CASSQGNRGYNQPQHF.

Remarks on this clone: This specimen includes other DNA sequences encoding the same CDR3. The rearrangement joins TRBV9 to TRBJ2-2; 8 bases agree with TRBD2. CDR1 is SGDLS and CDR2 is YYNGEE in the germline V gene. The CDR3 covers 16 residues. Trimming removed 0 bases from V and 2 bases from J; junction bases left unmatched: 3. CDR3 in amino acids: CASSVGTSGNTGELFF. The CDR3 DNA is TGTGCCAGCAGCGTAGGAACTAGCGGTAACACCGGGGAGCTGTTTTTT.

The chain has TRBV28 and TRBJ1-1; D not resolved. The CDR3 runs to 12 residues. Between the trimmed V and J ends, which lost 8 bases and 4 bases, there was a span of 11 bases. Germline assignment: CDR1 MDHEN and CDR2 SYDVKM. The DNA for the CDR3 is TGTGCCAGCTTCGACGGGATCACTGAAGCTTTCTTT. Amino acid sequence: CASFDGITEAFF.

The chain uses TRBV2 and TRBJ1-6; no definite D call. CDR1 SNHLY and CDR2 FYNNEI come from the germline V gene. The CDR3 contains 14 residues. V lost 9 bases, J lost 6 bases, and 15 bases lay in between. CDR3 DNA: TGTGCCAGTCCTAAGGGCGGGATTAATTCACCCCTCCACTTT. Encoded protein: CASPKGGINSPLHF.

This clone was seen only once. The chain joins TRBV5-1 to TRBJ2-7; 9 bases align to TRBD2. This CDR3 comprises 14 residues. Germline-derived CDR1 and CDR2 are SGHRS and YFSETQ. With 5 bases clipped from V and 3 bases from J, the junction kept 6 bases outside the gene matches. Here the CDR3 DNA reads TGCGCCAGCAGTCGCGGGACTAGCAACTACGAGCAGTACTTC. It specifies CASSRGTSNYEQYF.

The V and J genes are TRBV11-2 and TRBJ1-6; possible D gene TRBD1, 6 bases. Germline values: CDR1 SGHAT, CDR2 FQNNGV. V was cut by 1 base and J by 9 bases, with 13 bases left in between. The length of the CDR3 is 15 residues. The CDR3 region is CASSLGGGASSPLHF. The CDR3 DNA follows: TGTGCCAGCAGCTTAGGAGGGGGGGCGAGTTCACCCCTCCACTTT. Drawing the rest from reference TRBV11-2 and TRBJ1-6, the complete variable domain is EAGVAQSPRYKIIEKRQSVAFWCNPISGHATLYWYQQILGQGPKLLIQFQNNGVVDDSQLPKDRFSAERLKGVDSTLKIQPAKLEDSAVYLCASSLGGGASSPLHFGNGTRLTVT.

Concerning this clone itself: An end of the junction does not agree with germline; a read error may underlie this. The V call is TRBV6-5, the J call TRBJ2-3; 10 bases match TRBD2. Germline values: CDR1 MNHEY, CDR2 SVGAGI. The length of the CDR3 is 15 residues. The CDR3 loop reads CASSKTSGAADMQYF. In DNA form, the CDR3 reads TGTGCCAGCAGTAAAACTAGCGGGGCCGCAGATATGCAGTATTTT.

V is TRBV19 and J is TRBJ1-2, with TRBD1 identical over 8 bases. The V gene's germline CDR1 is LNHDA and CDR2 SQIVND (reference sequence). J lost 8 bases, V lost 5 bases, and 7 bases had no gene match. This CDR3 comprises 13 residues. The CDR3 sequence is CASSFQGAGGYTF. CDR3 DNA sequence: TGTGCCAGTAGTTTCCAGGGGGCAGGAGGCTACACCTTC.

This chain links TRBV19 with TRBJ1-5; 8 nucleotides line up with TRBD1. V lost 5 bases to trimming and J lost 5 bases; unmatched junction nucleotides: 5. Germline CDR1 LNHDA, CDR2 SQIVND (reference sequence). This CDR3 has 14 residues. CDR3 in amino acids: CASSQSGGYQPQHF. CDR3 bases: TGTGCCAGTAGTCAATCAGGGGGCTATCAGCCCCAGCATTTT.

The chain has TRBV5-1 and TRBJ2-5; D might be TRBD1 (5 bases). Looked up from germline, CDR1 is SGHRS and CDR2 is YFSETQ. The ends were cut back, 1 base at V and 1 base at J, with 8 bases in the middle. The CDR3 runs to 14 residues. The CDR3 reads CASSLNTGQETQYF. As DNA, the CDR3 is TGCGCCAGCAGCTTGAATACAGGCCAAGAGACCCAGTACTTC. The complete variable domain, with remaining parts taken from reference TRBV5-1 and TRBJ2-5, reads KAGVTQTPRYLIKTRGQQVTLSCSPISGHRSVSWYQQTPGQGLQFLFEYFSETQRNKGNFPGRFSGRQFSNSRSEMNVSTLELGDSALYLCASSLNTGQETQYFGPGTRLLVL.

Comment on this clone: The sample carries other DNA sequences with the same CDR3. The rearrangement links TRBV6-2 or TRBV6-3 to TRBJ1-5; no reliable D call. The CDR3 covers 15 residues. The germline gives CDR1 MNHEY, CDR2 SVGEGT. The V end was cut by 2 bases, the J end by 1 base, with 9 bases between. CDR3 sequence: CASSYLGGSNQPQHF. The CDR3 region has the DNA TGTGCCAGCAGTTACCTGGGCGGGAGCAATCAGCCCCAGCATTTT.

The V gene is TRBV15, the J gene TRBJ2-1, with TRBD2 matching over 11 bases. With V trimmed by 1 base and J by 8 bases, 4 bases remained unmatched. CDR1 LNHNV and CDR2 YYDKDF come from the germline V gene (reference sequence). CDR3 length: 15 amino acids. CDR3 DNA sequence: TGTGCCACCAGCAGAGGACTAGCGGGATTGGATGAGCAGTTCTTC. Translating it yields CATSRGLAGLDEQFF.

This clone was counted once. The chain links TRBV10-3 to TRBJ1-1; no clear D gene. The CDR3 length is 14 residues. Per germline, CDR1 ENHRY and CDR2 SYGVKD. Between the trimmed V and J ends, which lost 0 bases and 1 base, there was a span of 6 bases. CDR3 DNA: TGTGCCATCAGTGAGTCTACACAGAACACTGAAGCTTTCTTT. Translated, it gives CAISESTQNTEAFF.

The DNA for the CDR3 is TGTGCCAGTTCCGGGAGCGGGGATGGCTACACCTTC. This encodes CASSGSGDGYTF. The rearrangement links TRBV19 to TRBJ1-2; D is unclear. Germline CDR1 LNHDA, CDR2 SQIVND (reference sequence). V lost 8 bases and J 6 bases, leaving 13 bases between the germline ends. This CDR3 has 12 residues.